This T cell receptor (beta chain) was identified during a study of blood T cell repertoires in COVID-19. Study-wide background: PBMCs, B-cell-depleted T cells, or T cells were the source of the cDNA or gDNA that made up the material.

Original analysis: Researchers report that nucleated cell counts were estimated from reference gene primer amplification. Only in-frame clones appear in the TCRdb table, and some are missing; sequencing was by immunoSEQ multiplex PCR. V and J calls and clone size come straight from that table; D and trimming were deduced from the DNA. The sample includes about 120,000 clones, 85% to 90% of them seen just once. The J segment lost 1 base and the V segment lost 4 bases, leaving 11 bases of the junction unmatched. The CDR3 spans 17 residues. Per germline, CDR1 LNHDA and CDR2 SQIVND (reference sequence). Sequenced: peripheral blood. The sequence was obtained from a woman aged 60 to 75 with COVID-19, enrolled during active disease. The chain employs TRBV19 and TRBJ1-1; 8 bases agree with TRBD1. CDR3 residues: CASSTRSRGRANTEAFF. CDR3 bases: TGTGCCAGTAGTACACGATCCAGGGGGCGAGCGAACACTGAAGCTTTCTTT.